This entry features one T cell receptor (beta chain) sequence. What it binds is not known. These data belong to a study of T cell repertoires in cytomegalovirus infection. Whole-study context: It can be stated that public TCR beta signatures indicated CMV infection as well as a matching HLA type. General study findings and limits: CMV-specific TCR beta clonotypes restricted by HLA-C dominated the ex vivo response. Summed frequency of public TCR beta families distinguished CMV carriers with the relevant HLA.

TCRdb processed the reads anew with MiXCR; each CDR3 protein has one entry. The sample contains 200,000 to 300,000 distinct CDR3 sequences, roughly an eighth of which appear only once. Looked up from germline, CDR1 is DFQATT and CDR2 is SNEGSKA (reference sequence). The CDR3 length is 12 residues. V shed 5 bases and J shed 5 bases, with 12 bases lying between them. The sequence derives from a human donor in good health (CMV status not recorded). Some clones in this sample may be carry-over from other donors' samples. Material: PBMCs. V is TRBV20-1 and J is TRBJ1-1; a weak D match, TRBD1 (5 bases). CDR3 in DNA: TGCAGTGCTTTGAAACAGGCTACTGAAGCTTTCTTT. It encodes CSALKQATEAFF.